The clone carrying this T cell receptor (beta chain) was seen a few times. What it binds is not known. Sequencing used cDNA as its template, made by extracting RNA and reverse transcribing it. Assay used: immunoSEQ multiplex PCR; TCRdb lists only in-frame clones, some missing. The sample has 150,000 or so clones; roughly 50% are singletons. J gave up 11 bases and V 4 bases, and 11 bases lay outside the gene matches. The CDR3 length is 14 residues. Germline assignment: CDR1 SGDLS and CDR2 YYNGEE. This record belongs to a study of CD8+ T cells in alopecia areata. General study findings and limits: Clarity of TCR sharing across patients fell short of that in mice, possibly HLA-related.

The receptor was derived from a human donor in good health. The rearrangement joins TRBV9 to TRBJ1-5, with TRBD1 matching over 8 bases. The sequencing sample was made of CD4+ T cells sorted from blood. The CDR3 DNA follows: TGTGCCAGCAGCCCCGGACAGGGACTTGGGGCCCAGCATTTT. It translates to CASSPGQGLGAQHF. Complete variable domain (other parts from reference TRBV9 and TRBJ1-5): DSGVTQTPKHLITATGQRVTLRCSPRSGDLSVYWYQQSLDQGLQFLIQYYNGEERAKGNILERFSAQQFPDLHSELNLSSLELGDSALYFCASSPGQGLGAQHFGDGTRLSIL.